This TCR beta chain was identified during a study of T cell responses to AZD1222 COVID-19 vaccine. Overall study context: The study pooled second doses at about 4 or about 12 weeks.

Using immunoSEQ multiplex PCR, the repertoire was profiled, and TCRdb retains in-frame clones only, with some absent. This table holds about 130,000 clones, roughly 93% found once. This clone has more than one count but fewer than ten. Germline CDR1 reads SGHAT; CDR2 reads FQNNGV. Trimming cost V 1 base and J 13 bases, with 7 bases left between them. This CDR3 has 11 residues. The clonotype was recovered from an adult in good health. The gene calls are TRBV11-2 and TRBJ2-2; no clear D. The source was peripheral blood, collected on day 0 of AZD1222 vaccination. The CDR3 DNA is TGTGCCAGCAGCTTAGCGGTGGGGCTGTTTTTT. Protein product: CASSLAVGLFF.